This T cell receptor beta chain was captured in a study of OX40 agonist ivuxolimab in advanced cancers. For context, the study as a whole: Ivuxolimab was an agonistic, fully human IgG2 monoclonal antibody directed against OX40 (CD134), a costimulatory receptor. Intravenous ivuxolimab was administered to patients every 2 weeks at six dose levels: 0.01, 0.1, 0.3, 1.5, 3 and 10 mg/kg. Among the 50 to 55 dose-escalation patients, roughly 20 had hepatocellular carcinoma, 15 or so melanoma, 9 renal cell carcinoma and 9 head and neck cancer. In the dose-escalation cohort, about four fifths of patients were male, and the mean age was 60 years with a range of 23 to 79. Prior anti-PD-1, anti-PD-L1 or anti-CTLA-4 therapy was permitted, and roughly two fifths of dose-escalation patients had received checkpoint inhibitors. Partial responses were achieved by three dose-escalation patients, of whom one had hepatocellular carcinoma and two had cutaneous melanoma. Peripheral TCRbeta sequencing aimed to test whether ivuxolimab altered TCR sequence diversity and caused clonal T-cell expansion. The monotherapy dose-escalation portion (N of about 57 patients) of the phase I ivuxolimab trial is reported in the paper. General findings and caveats noted by the study authors: In the 0.1-3.0 mg/kg groups, partial responders were among the patients with the lowest normalized peripheral clonal expansion, particularly in CD8+ T cells. The antigen specificity of the peripheral T cells that underwent clonal expansion was not determined. Low levels of normalized T-cell clonal expansion were also shown by some nonresponding patients. At doses of 0.1 to 3.0 mg/kg, clonal expansion of both CD4+ and CD8+ T cells in blood was seen between baseline and week 6. After ivuxolimab, more expanded clones were found on average in CD8+ T cells than in CD4+ T cells.

Note on this clone: Which antigen it targets is not known. It has no much larger one-base neighbor in the sample; base qualities were not kept.

The trial excluded patients who had a history of autoimmune disease or were on systemic immunosuppression. Peripheral blood for TCR sequencing was collected from all dose cohorts at baseline, on cycle 4 day 1, and on cycle 7 day 1. The samples were drawn from a first-in-human, open-label, multicenter phase I dose-escalation trial of ivuxolimab. Adults with locally advanced or metastatic melanoma, renal cell, hepatocellular, or head and neck squamous cell carcinoma were enrolled in the trial. CD4+ and CD8+ T cells were sorted separately from peripheral blood before TCR sequencing. The cysteine opens and the phenylalanine closes a CDR3 of 18 amino acids. Only the CDR3 DNA stays, 54 bases, in frame from base 1. After removal of 4 bases from V and 2 bases from J, the junction retains 15 bases not matched to a gene. The germline V gene encodes CDR1 MNHNS and CDR2 SASEGT. Genomic DNA was isolated from the sorted cells so that the TCRbeta CDR3 region could be sequenced. The immunoSEQ Assay was used to sequence the TCRbeta CDR3 regions. TCRdb re-hosts the immuneACCESS table, in-frame sequences only. Its copies lack some clones; in the studies checked, an unresolved V gene accounts for under half of them, and the cause for the rest is not known. The sample table shows some 84,000 clones, and approximately 92% are seen once. The ten largest clones add up to over 8.5% of the sample.

The sequence joins TRBV6-1 to TRBJ2-7; 9 central bases correspond to TRBD1. This sequence was found in an adult with an advanced solid tumor such as melanoma, head and neck, liver or kidney cancer. The sequences come from CD4+ or CD8+ T cells sorted from blood, collected in a trial of the OX40 agonist ivuxolimab. This receptor has the CDR3 CASSGGQGYYEATYEQYF. At the DNA level, the sequence is TGTGCCAGCAGTGGGGGACAGGGTTATTATGAGGCGACCTACGAGCAGTACTTC.